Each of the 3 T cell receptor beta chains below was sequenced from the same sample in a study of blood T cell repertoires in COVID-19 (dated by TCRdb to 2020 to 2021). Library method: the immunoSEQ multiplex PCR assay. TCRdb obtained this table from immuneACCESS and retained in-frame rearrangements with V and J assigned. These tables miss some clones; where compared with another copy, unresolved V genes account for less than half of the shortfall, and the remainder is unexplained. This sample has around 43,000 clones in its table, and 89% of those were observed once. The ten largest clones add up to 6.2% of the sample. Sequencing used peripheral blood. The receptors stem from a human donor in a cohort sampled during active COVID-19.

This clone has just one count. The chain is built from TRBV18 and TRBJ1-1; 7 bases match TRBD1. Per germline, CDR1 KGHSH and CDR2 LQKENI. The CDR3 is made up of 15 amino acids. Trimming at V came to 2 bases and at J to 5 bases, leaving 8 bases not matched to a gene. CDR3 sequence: CASSPVRQGETEAFF. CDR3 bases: TGTGCCAGCTCACCAGTAAGACAGGGCGAAACTGAAGCTTTCTTT. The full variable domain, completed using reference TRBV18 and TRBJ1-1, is NAGVMQNPRHLVRRRGQEARLRCSPMKGHSHVYWYRQLPEEGLKFMVYLQKENIIDESGMPKERFSAEFPKEGPSILRIQQVVRGDSAAYFCASSPVRQGETEAFFGQGTRLTVV.

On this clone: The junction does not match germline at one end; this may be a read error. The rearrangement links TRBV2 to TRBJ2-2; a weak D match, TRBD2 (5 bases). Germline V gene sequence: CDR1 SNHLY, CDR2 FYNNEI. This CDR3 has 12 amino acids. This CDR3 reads CARRFCGRGAVF. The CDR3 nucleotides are TGTGCCAGGCGATTTTGTGGCCGGGGAGCTGTTTTT.

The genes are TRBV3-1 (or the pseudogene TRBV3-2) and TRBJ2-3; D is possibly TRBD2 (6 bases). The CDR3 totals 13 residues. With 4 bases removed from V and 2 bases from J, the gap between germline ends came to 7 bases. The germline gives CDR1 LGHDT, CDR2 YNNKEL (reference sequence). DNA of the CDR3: TGTGCCAGCAGCCGGGGACTCACAGATACGCAGTATTTT. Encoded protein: CASSRGLTDTQYF.